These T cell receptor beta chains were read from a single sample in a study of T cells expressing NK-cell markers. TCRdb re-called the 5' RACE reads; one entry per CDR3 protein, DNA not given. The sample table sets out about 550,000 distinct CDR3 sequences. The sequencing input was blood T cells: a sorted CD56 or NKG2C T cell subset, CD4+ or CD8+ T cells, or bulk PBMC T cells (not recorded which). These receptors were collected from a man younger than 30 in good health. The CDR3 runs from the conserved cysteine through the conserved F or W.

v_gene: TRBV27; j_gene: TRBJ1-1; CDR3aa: CASRPLWDRGLSTEAFF
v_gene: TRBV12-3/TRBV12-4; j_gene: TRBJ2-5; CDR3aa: CASSLINRGQETQYF
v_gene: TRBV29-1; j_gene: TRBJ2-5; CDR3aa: CSVEGEGTSGQETQYF
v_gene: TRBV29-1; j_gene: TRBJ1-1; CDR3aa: CSAKTQGAWGTEAFF
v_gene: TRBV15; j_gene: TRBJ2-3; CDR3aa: CATSRDRQPTDTQYF
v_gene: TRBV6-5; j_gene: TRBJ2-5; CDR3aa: CASSSYSGWETQYF
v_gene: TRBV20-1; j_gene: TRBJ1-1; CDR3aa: CSARVAGYFEAFF
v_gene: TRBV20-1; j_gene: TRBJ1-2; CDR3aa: CSGPDRLYGYTF
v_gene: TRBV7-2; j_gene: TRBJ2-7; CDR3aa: CASSLEYRDRETEQYF
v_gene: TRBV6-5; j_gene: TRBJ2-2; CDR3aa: CASSSARTANTGELFF
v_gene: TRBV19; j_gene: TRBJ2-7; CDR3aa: CATQPGTGTYEQYF
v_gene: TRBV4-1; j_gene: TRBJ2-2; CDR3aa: CASSSQTKNTGELFF
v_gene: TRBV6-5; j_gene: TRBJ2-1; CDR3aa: CASRRTAGGEQFF
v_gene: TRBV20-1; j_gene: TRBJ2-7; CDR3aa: CSARDPHVPYVQYF
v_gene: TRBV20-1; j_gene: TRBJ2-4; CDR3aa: CSADASGILGTKNIQYF
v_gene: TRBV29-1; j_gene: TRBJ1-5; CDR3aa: CSVGGQGNQPQHF
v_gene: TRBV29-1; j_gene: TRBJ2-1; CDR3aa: CSVEDTSYNEQFF
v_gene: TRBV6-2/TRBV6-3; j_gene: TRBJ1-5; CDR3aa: CASSYGGRRQPQHF
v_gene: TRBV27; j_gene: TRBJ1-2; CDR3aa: CASSSNGQGRIYGYTF
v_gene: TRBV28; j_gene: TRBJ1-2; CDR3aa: CASSSRGGLPYGYTF
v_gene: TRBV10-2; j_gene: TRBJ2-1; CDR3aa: CASMALAVISYNEQFF
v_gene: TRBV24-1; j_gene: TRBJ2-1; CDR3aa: CATSGDRDSGYNEQFF
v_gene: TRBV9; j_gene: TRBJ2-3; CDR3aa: CASSVTAESLTDTQYF
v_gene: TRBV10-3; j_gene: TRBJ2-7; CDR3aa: CAIRETTGASYEQYF
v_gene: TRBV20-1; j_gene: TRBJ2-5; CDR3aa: CSAQLLGNQETQYF
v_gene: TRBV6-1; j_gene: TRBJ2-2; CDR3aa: CASSEARPNTGELFF
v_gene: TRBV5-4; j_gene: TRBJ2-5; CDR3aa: CASSLGRVRQETQYF
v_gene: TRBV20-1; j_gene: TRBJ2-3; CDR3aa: CSAPRVDRGEDTQYF
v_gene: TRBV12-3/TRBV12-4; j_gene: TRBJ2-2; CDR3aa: CASRYRQGVSTGELFF
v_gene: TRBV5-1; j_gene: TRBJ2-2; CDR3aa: CASSLGQGKLFF
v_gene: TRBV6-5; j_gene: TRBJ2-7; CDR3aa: CASSYSSRHLYEQYF
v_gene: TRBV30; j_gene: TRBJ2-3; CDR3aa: CAWSSGIGTDTQYF